The 26 T cell receptor beta chains below were found in one sample sequenced in a study of neurological immune-mediated disorders. Each CDR3 protein gets one entry after TCRdb re-called the 5' RACE reads with MiXCR. The table shows 50,000 to 65,000 distinct CDR3 sequences, with roughly 3.5% occurring only once. The material sequenced was PBMCs. These receptors all come from a young man with multiple sclerosis.

In this sample, this clonotype turned up many times. This chain joins TRBV7-8 and TRBJ2-5; the D is unclear. The germline CDR1 and CDR2 sequences are SGHVS and FQNEAQ. V dropped 1 base and J dropped 1 base, with 19 bases sitting between them. The CDR3 totals 18 residues. CDR3 bases: TGTGCCAGCAGCTTAGACCGGGTGACGCCCTCCAGCCAAGAGACCCAGTACTTC. Amino acid sequence: CASSLDRVTPSSQETQYF.

This clonotype was recorded at least ten times. The chain couples TRBV5-1 to TRBJ2-7; 7 nucleotides align to TRBD2. In germline, CDR1 is SGHRS, CDR2 YFSETQ. The trim removed 6 bases at V and 2 bases at J, leaving 11 bases unmatched. The CDR3 is 15 amino acids. The DNA for the CDR3 is TGCGCCAGCAAAGTGACGGGAGGCCCTACCTACGAGCAGTACTTC. It specifies CASKVTGGPTYEQYF.

In its sample, this clonotype was seen many times. V is TRBV12-3 or TRBV12-4 and J is TRBJ1-2, with D possibly matching TRBD1 (5 bases). This CDR3 has 11 residues. V was clipped by 11 bases and J by 4 bases, with 11 bases between them. CDR3 sequence: CAVSGPYGYTF. CDR3 bases: TGTGCCGTCTCGGGACCCTATGGCTACACCTTC.

This clonotype showed up many times. The chain carries TRBV5-6 and TRBJ1-2; possible D gene TRBD1, 5 bases. CDR3 length: 17 amino acids. The V gene's germline CDR1 is SGHDT and CDR2 YYEEEE. Trimming took 4 bases from V and 3 from J, leaving 22 bases between them. In DNA form, the CDR3 reads TGTGCCAGCAGCCTCGAATTTGGGGGAGGCTCTCACTATGGCTACACCTTC. As protein: CASSLEFGGGSHYGYTF. The complete variable domain, with remaining parts taken from reference TRBV5-6 and TRBJ1-2, reads DAGVTQSPTHLIKTRGQQVTLRCSPKSGHDTVSWYQQALGQGPQFIFQYYEEEERQRGNFPDRFSGHQFPNYSSELNVNALLLGDSALYLCASSLEFGGGSHYGYTFGSGTRLTVV.

This clonotype was seen repeatedly, ten times or more. This sequence joins TRBV29-1 and TRBJ2-1; D is unresolved. This CDR3 has 11 amino acids. V lost 4 bases to trimming and J lost 3 bases, with 4 bases between them. Germline V gene lookup returns CDR1 SQVTM and CDR2 ANQGSEA. The CDR3 loop is CSVVHYNEQFF. The DNA of the CDR3 is TGCAGCGTTGTTCACTACAATGAGCAGTTCTTC.

There are a few counts of this clonotype. The chain uses TRBV6-6 and TRBJ2-1; TRBD1 matches at 9 bases. From germline, CDR1 is MNHNY and CDR2 SVGAGI (reference sequence). The CDR3 length is 16 residues. The V and J ends lost 1 base and 6 bases, in that order; junction bases with no gene match: 7. This chain's CDR3 is CASSYYVGTGSNEQFF. Written as DNA, the CDR3 is TGTGCCAGCAGTTACTATGTAGGGACAGGGAGCAATGAGCAGTTCTTC.

In this sample, this clonotype turned up many times. This rearrangement joins TRBV20-1 to TRBJ1-1, with 7 bases matching TRBD1. After removal of 3 bases from V and 0 bases from J, the junction contained 7 bases not matched to a gene. Per germline, CDR1 DFQATT and CDR2 SNEGSKA (reference sequence). CDR3 size: 15 residues. The CDR3 protein is CSARKAGTVNTEAFF. The CDR3 DNA reads as TGCAGTGCTAGGAAAGCCGGGACAGTGAACACTGAAGCTTTCTTT.

This clonotype occurred many times. The chain has TRBV20-1 and TRBJ2-3; TRBD1 might be the D (6 bases). There are 16 residues in the CDR3. The germline V gene has CDR1 DFQATT and CDR2 SNEGSKA (reference sequence). V gave up 3 bases and J gave up 3 bases, with 19 bases separating them. Written as DNA, the CDR3 is TGCAGTGCTAGTCGACTAAACAGGGTAGAGACAGATACGCAGTATTTT. Amino acids: CSASRLNRVETDTQYF.

This clonotype was seen ten or more times. CDR3 sequence: CASSVEGGIYNEQFF. CDR3 coding DNA: TGTGCCAGCAGCGTAGAGGGAGGTATCTACAATGAGCAGTTCTTC. This chain links TRBV9 with TRBJ2-1; tentative D call: TRBD2 (6 bases). From germline, CDR1 is SGDLS and CDR2 YYNGEE. V lost 0 bases and J 3 bases, leaving 10 bases between the germline ends. This CDR3 spans 15 amino acids.

This clonotype has at least ten counts. The CDR3 region has the DNA TGTGCCAGCAGCTTGGTGCTAAAAGGAGGTGAAGCTTTCTTT. Residues: CASSLVLKGGEAFF. V is TRBV5-6 and J is TRBJ1-1; unclear D gene. The V end was cut by 0 bases, the J end by 7 bases, with 13 bases between. This CDR3 is built from 14 residues. CDR1 is SGHDT, CDR2 YYEEEE, per germline.

This clonotype was observed at least ten times. The chain recombines TRBV20-1 with TRBJ1-4; D not certain. Trimming took off 6 bases at V and 8 bases at J, with 16 bases between the two ends. This CDR3 is built from 13 residues. The germline gives CDR1 DFQATT, CDR2 SNEGSKA (reference sequence). The CDR3 DNA reads TGCAGTGCCCGGGGTATTGTGAGGGAAAAACTGTTTTTT. It is translated as CSARGIVREKLFF.

There are a few counts of this clonotype. This chain uses TRBV4-1 with TRBJ1-4; D remains ambiguous. The CDR3 runs 14 residues. From germline, CDR1 is MGHRA and CDR2 YSYEKL. Trimming took off 1 base at V and 14 bases at J, with 17 bases between the two ends. The CDR3 DNA sequence: TGCGCCAGCAGCCAAGTCATGGGCGCGAGGTATCTGTTTTTT. Translating it yields CASSQVMGARYLFF.

There are many counts of this clonotype. The chain links TRBV7-9 to TRBJ1-2; D is undetermined. Deletions cut 5 bases from V and 4 bases from J, with 11 bases between. Looked up from germline, CDR1 is SEHNR and CDR2 is FQNEAQ (reference sequence). The CDR3 contains 13 residues. The CDR3 is CASSDRGIYGYTF. DNA of the CDR3: TGTGCCAGCAGCGACCGAGGGATCTATGGCTACACCTTC.

This clonotype was picked up many times. The rearrangement uses TRBV20-1 and TRBJ1-5; D gene uncertain. V was trimmed by 0 bases and J by 0 bases, leaving 15 bases between them. Germline assignment: CDR1 DFQATT and CDR2 SNEGSKA (reference sequence). The CDR3 has 17 amino acids. Here the CDR3 reads CSARDLVLQASNQPQHF. CDR3 sequence (DNA): TGCAGTGCTAGAGATCTAGTACTCCAGGCTAGCAATCAGCCCCAGCATTTT.

This clonotype has more than one count but fewer than ten. The chain employs TRBV4-1 and TRBJ2-1; 11 nucleotides align to TRBD2. The CDR3 runs to 15 residues. Germline values: CDR1 MGHRA, CDR2 YSYEKL. Trimming cost V 2 bases and J 6 bases; bases outside gene matches: 3. This CDR3 reads CASSQFSGGANEQFF. The CDR3 bases are TGCGCCAGCAGCCAATTTAGCGGGGGGGCCAATGAGCAGTTCTTC.

This clonotype was observed many times. The chain employs TRBV20-1 and TRBJ2-3; D is possibly TRBD2 (5 bases). Germline loops: CDR1 DFQATT, CDR2 SNEGSKA (reference sequence). Trimming cost V 0 bases and J 0 bases, with 16 bases left between them. The CDR3 consists of 17 residues. For the CDR3, the DNA is TGCAGTGCTAGAGATTTCTTAGCGAGTTCTAGCACAGATACGCAGTATTTT. Translation gives CSARDFLASSSTDTQYF.

This clonotype was observed many times. The rearrangement uses TRBV4-1 and TRBJ2-7; D may be TRBD2 (6 bases). Trimming left V 2 bases short and J 6 bases short, with 14 bases between. CDR1 is MGHRA and CDR2 is YSYEKL in the germline V gene. The CDR3 is made up of 14 amino acids. Here the CDR3 reads CASSQRGLPGEQYF. As DNA, the CDR3 is TGCGCCAGCAGCCAACGAGGACTACCGGGCGAGCAGTACTTC.

Ten or more counts support this clonotype. This chain uses TRBV5-1 with TRBJ2-5; 7 nucleotides line up with TRBD2. V dropped 3 bases and J dropped 3; count of bases not matched to a gene: 5. The germline V gene has CDR1 SGHRS and CDR2 YFSETQ. CDR3 size: 14 residues. CDR3 sequence: CASSSLAVEETQYF. For the CDR3, the DNA is TGCGCCAGCAGCTCCCTAGCGGTAGAAGAGACCCAGTACTTC.

This clonotype was observed at least ten times. This chain joins TRBV28 and TRBJ2-1; 11 bases map to TRBD2. J gave up 6 bases and V 4 bases, and 2 bases lay outside the gene matches. CDR1 and CDR2 from the germline V gene are MDHEN and SYDVKM. The length of the CDR3 is 14 residues. The CDR3 region has the DNA TGTGCCAGCAGTTATACTAGCGGGGGCAATGAGCAGTTCTTC. This encodes CASSYTSGGNEQFF. Complete variable domain (other parts from reference TRBV28 and TRBJ2-1): DVKVTQSSRYLVKRTGEKVFLECVQDMDHENMFWYRQDPGLGLRLIYFSYDVKMKEKGDIPEGYSVSREKKERFSLILESASTNQTSMYLCASSYTSGGNEQFFGPGTRLTVL.

Many counts were recorded for this clonotype. The genes are TRBV10-2 and TRBJ1-6; 7 bases are a match to TRBD1. This CDR3 region has 15 residues. The germline V gene encodes CDR1 WSHSY and CDR2 SAAADI. The ends lost 3 bases at V and 8 bases at J; junction bases unmatched: 7. The CDR3 DNA reads as TGCGCCAGCAGTGAAGAGGGGGCTCGGGATTCACCCCTCCACTTT. This codes for CASSEEGARDSPLHF.

Ten or more counts support this clonotype. The gene calls are TRBV24-1 and TRBJ2-1; D is uncertain. From germline, CDR1 is KGHDR and CDR2 SFDVKD. V was trimmed by 0 bases and J by 9 bases, leaving 5 bases between them. This CDR3 is 12 amino acids long. The CDR3 here is CATSDLLGEQFF. In DNA, the CDR3 is TGTGCCACCAGTGATTTGCTGGGTGAGCAGTTCTTC.

This clonotype was counted many times. CDR3 in DNA: TGTGCCAGCAGCTTTGTTCCGGGGGGCCCCACCGGGGAGCTGTTTTTT. Encoded protein: CASSFVPGGPTGELFF. V usage is TRBV7-6 and J usage is TRBJ2-2; D may be TRBD2 (7 bases). Germline values: CDR1 SGHVS, CDR2 FNYEAQ. V was shortened by 3 bases and J by 4 bases, with 15 bases between the two germline ends. The CDR3 is 16 residues long.

This clonotype has a handful of counts. The chain combines TRBV6-6 with TRBJ2-1, with TRBD2 identical over 9 bases. J lost 3 bases, V lost 6 bases, and 6 bases had no gene match. CDR3 length equals 15 residues. CDR1 and CDR2 (germline): MNHNY, SVGAGI (reference sequence). Here the CDR3 DNA reads TGTGCCAGCAGGCTGAATAGCGGGAGCTACAATGAGCAGTTCTTC. Protein sequence: CASRLNSGSYNEQFF.

This clonotype came up many times. This rearrangement joins TRBV12-3 or TRBV12-4 to TRBJ2-3; a possible D gene is TRBD1 (5 bases). The CDR3 runs to 14 residues. Trimming left V 6 bases short and J 6 bases short, with 16 bases between. The CDR3 is CASRPTSKGDTQYF. The CDR3 DNA reads as TGTGCCAGCAGACCAACCTCGAAGGGGGATACGCAGTATTTT.

This clonotype was detected many times. This rearrangement joins TRBV28 to TRBJ2-2; D call uncertain. Trimming removed 6 bases from V and 4 bases from J, with 6 bases in between. This CDR3 is built from 12 residues. Germline V gene lookup returns CDR1 MDHEN and CDR2 SYDVKM. CDR3 region: CASRVSTGELFF. The CDR3 DNA reads TGTGCCAGCAGGGTTAGCACCGGGGAGCTGTTTTTT.

This clonotype has just a few counts. The junction shows a germline mismatch at one end, possibly a read error. The chain recombines TRBV28 with TRBJ1-5, with a tentative D call TRBD1 (6 bases). Germline CDR1 and CDR2: MDHEN and SYDVKM. The CDR3 totals 14 residues. CDR3 sequence reads: CASRAQGSNQPQNF. In DNA, the CDR3 is TGTGCCAGCAGAGCACAGGGTAGCAATCAGCCCCAGAATTTT.